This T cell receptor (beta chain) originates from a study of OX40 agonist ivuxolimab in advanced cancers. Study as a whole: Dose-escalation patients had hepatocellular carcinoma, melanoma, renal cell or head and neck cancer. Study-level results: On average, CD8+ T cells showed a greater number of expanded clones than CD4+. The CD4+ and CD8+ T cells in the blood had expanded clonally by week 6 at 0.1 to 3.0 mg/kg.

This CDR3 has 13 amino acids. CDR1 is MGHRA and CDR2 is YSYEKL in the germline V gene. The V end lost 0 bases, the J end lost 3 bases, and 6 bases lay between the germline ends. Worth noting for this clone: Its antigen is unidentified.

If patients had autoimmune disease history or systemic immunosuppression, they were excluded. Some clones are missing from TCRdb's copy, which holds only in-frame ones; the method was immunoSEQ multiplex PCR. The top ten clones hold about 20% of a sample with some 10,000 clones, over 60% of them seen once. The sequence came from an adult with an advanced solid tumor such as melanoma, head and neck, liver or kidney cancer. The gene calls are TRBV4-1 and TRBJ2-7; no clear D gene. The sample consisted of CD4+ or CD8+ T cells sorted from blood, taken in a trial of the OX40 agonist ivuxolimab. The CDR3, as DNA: TGCGCCAGCAGCCAAGATTTCGACTACGAGCAGTACTTC. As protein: CASSQDFDYEQYF.